This T cell receptor beta chain was identified in a study of T-cell memory formation after mild COVID-19. Study-wide points: While clones contracting from day 15 to 85 were balanced between CD4 and CD8, later expanders leaned CD4+. Some clones that responded were present in memory (sampled pre-infection), which suggests cross-reactive memory joined.

CDR1 MNHEY and CDR2 SVGEGT come from the germline V gene. Trimming cost V 6 bases and J 2 bases; bases outside gene matches: 9. This CDR3 has 15 residues. 5'RACE, which relied on constant-segment primers, yielded TCR alpha and TCR beta cDNA libraries carrying sample barcodes and UMIs. TCRdb independently ran MiXCR on the 5' RACE reads; one entry per CDR3 protein. The sample holds approximately 60,000 distinct CDR3 sequences; 9.3% are singletons and the top ten take about 1.1%. In the case of this clonotype: What it recognizes is unknown.

The gene calls are TRBV6-2 or TRBV6-3 and TRBJ1-1; 7 nucleotides agree with TRBD1. The TCR was taken from a man younger than 35 who had mild COVID-19 (a few samples of this study predate the infection). Cell type and time point are not known. The sequenced sample consisted of PBMCs or a T cell subset sorted from them (not recorded which). The CDR3 reads CASSLTGLLNTEAFF. The CDR3 DNA reads as TGTGCCAGCAGCCTGACAGGGTTGCTAAACACTGAAGCTTTCTTT.